The 27 T cell receptor beta chains below were found in one sample sequenced in a study of T cell responses to AZD1222 COVID-19 vaccine. Generated by immunoSEQ multiplex PCR, the TCRdb table keeps only in-frame clones and is missing some. The table lists about 86,000 clones, roughly 90% of them singletons, with 6.5% to 8.5% in the top ten. Sequencing used peripheral blood, obtained 28 days after the second AZD1222 dose. The receptors come from an adult who received the AZD1222 COVID-19 vaccine.

The rearrangement links TRBV6-4 to TRBJ2-5, with a tentative D call TRBD2 (6 bases). The CDR3 consists of 12 residues. The ends were cut back, 3 bases at V and 5 bases at J, with 7 bases in the middle. Germline V gene lookup returns CDR1 MRHNA and CDR2 SNTAGT. CDR3 sequence (DNA): TGTGCCAGCAGTGATGGGGGGGAGACCCAGTACTTC. It is translated as CASSDGGETQYF.

This clone was picked up one time. The chain combines TRBV19 with TRBJ1-2, with D perhaps TRBD1 (5 bases). The CDR3 is 14 residues long. The germline CDR1 and CDR2 sequences are LNHDA and SQIVND (reference sequence). The ends were cut back, 2 bases at V and 5 bases at J, with 12 bases in the middle. The DNA for the CDR3 is TGTGCCAGTAGTATACAGTGGGGCGGTTATGGCTACACCTTC. Its translation is CASSIQWGGYGYTF.

The V and J genes are TRBV10-2 and TRBJ2-5; D not certain. Looked up from germline, CDR1 is WSHSY and CDR2 is SAAADI. CDR3 length: 13 residues. Trimming took 9 bases from V and 5 from J, leaving 16 bases between them. This CDR3 reads CASKDRWAETQYF. The CDR3 DNA reads as TGCGCCAGTAAAGACCGGTGGGCGGAGACCCAGTACTTC.

The rearrangement joins TRBV5-5 to TRBJ1-5; the D gene is possibly TRBD1 (6 bases). CDR1 SGHKS and CDR2 YYEKEE come from the germline V gene (reference sequence). Trimming removed 4 bases from V and 3 bases from J, with 14 bases in between. The CDR3 contains 15 residues. CDR3 in amino acids: CASSLLRGDNQPQHF. CDR3 sequence (DNA): TGTGCCAGCAGCCTCCTCAGGGGAGACAATCAGCCCCAGCATTTT.

The rearrangement uses TRBV2 and TRBJ1-1, with 7 bases identical to TRBD1. J lost 4 bases, V lost 5 bases, and 10 bases had no gene match. The CDR3 is made up of 15 amino acids. The V gene's germline CDR1 is SNHLY and CDR2 FYNNEI. In DNA form, the CDR3 reads TGTGCCAGCAGTCCCCACAGGGGAAGAGTCACTGAAGCTTTCTTT. This gives the protein CASSPHRGRVTEAFF.

This clone was detected only a few times. The chain uses TRBV7-9 and TRBJ2-5, with 14 positions matching TRBD2. CDR3 length: 16 residues. From germline, CDR1 is SEHNR and CDR2 FQNEAQ (reference sequence). V shed 5 bases, J shed 5 bases, and the junction held 7 bases outside the gene matches. CDR3 coding DNA: TGTGCCAGCAGCACAGGACTAGCGGGAGGATATGAGACCCAGTACTTC. Encoded protein: CASSTGLAGGYETQYF.

The chain couples TRBV18 to TRBJ2-1; D gene uncertain. The V gene lost 1 base and the J gene lost 0 bases, with 10 bases spanning the gap. In germline, CDR1 is KGHSH, CDR2 LQKENI. The CDR3 contains 16 residues. CDR3 sequence: CASSPLVGRSYNEQFF. CDR3 DNA sequence: TGTGCCAGCTCACCACTTGTGGGCCGCTCCTACAATGAGCAGTTCTTC.

The chain uses TRBV28 and TRBJ1-2, with D perhaps matching TRBD1 (5 bases). CDR3 length: 15 residues. V was shortened by 5 bases and J by 6 bases, with 19 bases between the two germline ends. From germline, CDR1 is MDHEN and CDR2 SYDVKM. The CDR3 loop reads CASSQTGTLLHGYTF. DNA for the CDR3: TGTGCCAGCAGTCAAACCGGGACCCTCCTTCATGGCTACACCTTC.

The chain has TRBV5-1 and TRBJ2-5; D possibly corresponds to TRBD2 (5 bases). The CDR3 consists of 14 residues. CDR1 and CDR2 (germline): SGHRS, YFSETQ. The germline V and J ends were trimmed by 0 bases and 2 bases, with 8 bases remaining between them. CDR3 nucleotide sequence: TGCGCCAGCAGCTTGGGGACTGGGCAAGAGACCCAGTACTTC. Its translation: CASSLGTGQETQYF.

The rearrangement links TRBV18 to TRBJ1-4; 7 nucleotides align to TRBD1. The junction had 9 bases not matched to a gene; V was cut back by 1 base and J by 7 bases. This CDR3 contains 16 residues. Germline CDR1 KGHSH, CDR2 LQKENI. The CDR3 spells CASSPQTGERGEKLFF. CDR3 coding DNA: TGTGCCAGCTCACCACAAACAGGGGAGAGGGGTGAAAAACTGTTTTTT.

V usage is TRBV11-3 and J usage is TRBJ1-1, with D perhaps TRBD1 (5 bases). CDR3 size: 15 residues. Trimming took off 4 bases at V and 0 bases at J, with 12 bases between the two ends. Germline CDR1 SGHNT, CDR2 YENEEA. CDR3 sequence: CASSSGTLMNTEAFF. CDR3 coding DNA: TGTGCCAGCAGCTCCGGGACCCTCATGAACACTGAAGCTTTCTTT.

This chain connects TRBV18 to TRBJ2-1; D gene uncertain. The CDR3 sequence is 13 residues long. In germline, CDR1 is KGHSH, CDR2 LQKENI. Trimming took 0 bases from V and 5 from J, leaving 5 bases between them. CDR3 DNA: TGTGCCAGCTCACCACCGGACCACAATGAGCAGTTCTTC. Amino acid sequence: CASSPPDHNEQFF.

In DNA, the CDR3 is TGTGCCAGCTCACAGCCCAGGGTCGGCGAAAAACTGTTTTTT. It yields the protein CASSQPRVGEKLFF. The V gene is TRBV18, the J gene TRBJ1-4; perhaps TRBD1 as D (5 bases). The CDR3 has 14 residues. Per the germline V gene, CDR1 is KGHSH and CDR2 is LQKENI. Trimming pared 4 bases from V and 8 bases from J, leaving 14 bases between.

V usage is TRBV29-1 and J usage is TRBJ2-1; possibly TRBD1 for D (6 bases). Germline V gene lookup returns CDR1 SQVTM and CDR2 ANQGSEA. The V end was cut by 6 bases, the J end by 6 bases, with 6 bases between. This CDR3 comprises 10 residues. CDR3 sequence (DNA): TGCAGCGTAGGGGGCAATGAGCAGTTCTTC. Protein: CSVGGNEQFF.

This clone has just a few counts. The rearrangement links TRBV2 to TRBJ1-1; 9 positions agree with TRBD1. The CDR3 totals 15 residues. In germline, CDR1 is SNHLY, CDR2 FYNNEI. V dropped 5 bases and J dropped 6; count of bases not matched to a gene: 10. CDR3 sequence (DNA): TGTGCCAGCAGTAGGGACAGGGCCCCCATCGCTGAAGCTTTCTTT. Translated, it gives CASSRDRAPIAEAFF.

This clone was found a few times. The chain combines TRBV18 with TRBJ1-3; TRBD1 aligns across 7 bases. Germline lookup yields CDR1 KGHSH and CDR2 LQKENI. J was trimmed by 6 bases and V by 3 bases; bases with no gene match: 5. This CDR3 has 14 residues. CDR3 protein: CASSPQTGENTIYF. Here the CDR3 DNA reads TGTGCCAGCTCACCTCAAACAGGGGAAAACACCATATATTTT. The entire variable domain, with the rest obtained from reference TRBV18 and TRBJ1-3, is as follows: NAGVMQNPRHLVRRRGQEARLRCSPMKGHSHVYWYRQLPEEGLKFMVYLQKENIIDESGMPKERFSAEFPKEGPSILRIQQVVRGDSAAYFCASSPQTGENTIYFGEGSWLTVV.

This clone was seen a single time. The rearrangement joins TRBV3-1 (or the pseudogene TRBV3-2) to TRBJ2-7; D may match TRBD1 or TRBD2 (5 bases each). The CDR3 has 14 residues. Trimming shortened V by 4 bases and J by 7 bases, and 17 bases separated the two germline ends. Germline V gene lookup returns CDR1 LGHDT and CDR2 YNNKEL (reference sequence). The CDR3 loop is CASSPAGANGEQYF. The CDR3 coding sequence is TGTGCCAGCAGCCCAGCCGGGGCCAACGGGGAGCAGTACTTC.

This sequence joins TRBV6-2 or TRBV6-3 and TRBJ2-2, with 11 bases matching TRBD2. From germline, CDR1 is MNHEY and CDR2 SVGEGT. The length of the CDR3 is 16 residues. V lost 6 bases and J lost 6; bases outside the gene matches: 9. The CDR3 loop is CASSDRLAGSSGELFF. The CDR3 nucleotides are TGTGCCAGCAGCGACCGACTAGCGGGGTCGTCCGGGGAGCTGTTTTTT.

The rearrangement links TRBV6-5 to TRBJ1-1; D remains unclear. CDR1 and CDR2 from the germline V gene are MNHEY and SVGAGI. This CDR3 contains 15 residues. V was cut by 0 bases and J by 4 bases, with 12 bases left in between. CDR3: CASSYSGAQLTEAFF. The DNA for the CDR3 is TGTGCCAGCAGTTACTCGGGAGCCCAACTCACTGAAGCTTTCTTT.

The V call is TRBV10-2, the J call TRBJ2-1; the match to TRBD1 covers 7 bases. V trimming: 6 bases; J trimming: 4 bases; junction bases outside the gene matches: 6. Germline assignment: CDR1 WSHSY and CDR2 SAAADI. The CDR3 sequence is 14 residues long. The CDR3 coding sequence is TGCGCCAGCAGCAGGACAGGAGCTTACAATGAGCAGTTCTTC. Its protein product is CASSRTGAYNEQFF.

The chain joins TRBV7-2 to TRBJ1-2, with D maybe TRBD1 (6 bases). Germline values: CDR1 SGHTA, CDR2 FQGNSA. This CDR3 is built from 14 residues. V shed 4 bases and J shed 4 bases, with 13 bases lying between them. The CDR3 nucleotides read TGTGCCAGCAGCTCCCGGACAGACGGCTATGGCTACACCTTC. This gives the protein CASSSRTDGYGYTF.

J is TRBJ1-2 and V is TRBV19; maybe TRBD1 (5 bases). CDR3 length: 13 residues. V lost 5 bases to trimming and J lost 8 bases, with 15 bases between them. Germline CDR1 LNHDA, CDR2 SQIVND (reference sequence). CDR3 sequence reads: CASSLDTRPGYTF. CDR3 sequence (DNA): TGTGCCAGTAGTTTGGACACCCGGCCCGGCTACACCTTC.

This chain connects TRBV29-1 to TRBJ1-1; D gene unclear. Germline V gene lookup returns CDR1 SQVTM and CDR2 ANQGSEA. The CDR3 consists of 11 residues. Deletions cut 1 base from V and 1 base from J, with 1 base between. The CDR3 protein is CSVEGNTEAFF. CDR3 nucleotide sequence: TGCAGCGTTGAAGGGAACACTGAAGCTTTCTTT.

This chain connects TRBV18 to TRBJ1-4; TRBD1 matches 9 bases. The junction had 6 bases not matched to a gene; V was cut back by 3 bases and J by 7 bases. Germline CDR1 is KGHSH and CDR2 is LQKENI. CDR3 length: 15 amino acids. CDR3 loop: CASSPGTGHSEKLFF. CDR3 nucleotides: TGTGCCAGCTCACCGGGGACAGGGCATTCTGAAAAACTGTTTTTT.

V gene TRBV29-1 combines with J gene TRBJ1-4, with D possibly being TRBD1 (5 bases). The V and J ends lost 5 bases and 5 bases respectively, with 9 bases between them. CDR1 and CDR2 from the germline V gene are SQVTM and ANQGSEA. CDR3 length equals 12 residues. The CDR3 bases are TGCAGCGTTTCGGGGGGGAATGAAAAACTGTTTTTT. Protein sequence: CSVSGGNEKLFF.

V and J are TRBV3-1 (or the pseudogene TRBV3-2) and TRBJ2-3; the match to TRBD2 covers 9 bases. The V segment lost 3 bases and the J segment 5 bases; nucleotides outside the gene matches: 6. The CDR3 runs to 15 residues. CDR1 is LGHDT and CDR2 is YNNKEL in the germline V gene (reference sequence). The CDR3 DNA sequence: TGTGCCAGCAGCCAGGCGGGAGGGTCGAAAGATACGCAGTATTTT. It yields the protein CASSQAGGSKDTQYF.

The CDR3 region is CASSPKSQGFGEAFF. The CDR3 DNA sequence: TGTGCCAGCTCACCAAAGTCCCAGGGGTTCGGTGAAGCTTTCTTT. The chain recombines TRBV18 with TRBJ1-1; D might be TRBD1 (6 bases). The CDR3 length is 15 residues. The ends were cut back, 2 bases at V and 7 bases at J, with 17 bases in the middle. Germline CDR1 KGHSH, CDR2 LQKENI.